Following are 30 T cell receptor beta chains from one sample sequenced in a study of blood T cells in healthy people across ages. Through a sample-barcoded 5' primer and a J-beta primer mix, a second PCR was run for roughly 7 to 12 cycles. MiXCR, run by TCRdb on the 5' RACE reads, gives a single entry per CDR3 protein. The table has some 1.5 million distinct CDR3 sequences, about 30% seen once. The sample taken for sequencing was blood. The receptors shown here come from a woman in her thirties in good health.

The chain uses TRBV25-1 and TRBJ2-5, with 13 bases that match TRBD2. The CDR3 contains 17 residues. The germline gives CDR1 MGHDK, CDR2 SYGVNS. The ends lost 4 bases at V and 5 bases at J; junction bases unmatched: 10. CDR3 nucleotides: TGTGCCAGCAGTGTCTTCACTAGCGGGAGGGCCGCGGAGACCCAGTACTTC. Its translation: CASSVFTSGRAAETQYF.

This chain joins TRBV7-9 and TRBJ2-3, with D uncertain. Trimming cost V 4 bases and J 8 bases, with 10 bases left between them. Per the germline V gene, CDR1 is SEHNR and CDR2 is FQNEAQ (reference sequence). This CDR3 has 12 residues. The CDR3 coding sequence is TGTGCCAGCAGCTCGCGCAATGGTACGCAGTATTTT. Its translation: CASSSRNGTQYF.

The genes are TRBV9 and TRBJ2-5; 12 bases are a match to TRBD1. The J segment lost 2 bases and the V segment lost 3 bases, leaving 5 bases of the junction unmatched. This CDR3 region has 16 residues. Germline V lookup: CDR1 SGDLS, CDR2 YYNGEE. The CDR3 sequence is CASSAGQGAIQETQYF. The DNA of the CDR3 is TGTGCCAGCAGCGCGGGACAGGGGGCGATTCAAGAGACCCAGTACTTC.

The chain employs TRBV20-1 and TRBJ2-3; D gene unclear. The CDR3 totals 16 residues. From germline, CDR1 is DFQATT and CDR2 SNEGSKA (reference sequence). Trimming left V 1 base short and J 7 bases short, with 21 bases between. The DNA of the CDR3 is TGCAGTGCTAGAGCCCCCCGGACCCAGGCCGTCAATACGCAGTATTTT. Translation gives CSARAPRTQAVNTQYF.

This clonotype turned up a few times. This chain joins TRBV29-1 and TRBJ2-2; 7 bases are shared with TRBD2. Germline V gene lookup returns CDR1 SQVTM and CDR2 ANQGSEA. The CDR3 totals 16 residues. Trimming cost V 5 bases and J 4 bases; bases outside gene matches: 13. The DNA of the CDR3 is TGCAGCGTTACGGGGGGTCTGGCGGGTAGCACCGGGGAGCTGTTTTTT. Its translation: CSVTGGLAGSTGELFF.

The chain joins TRBV12-3 or TRBV12-4 to TRBJ2-4, with D possibly TRBD2 on 6 matching bases. The DNA end is a closer match to TRBJ2-5, so the J assignment may be wrong. The CDR3 runs to 14 residues. The CDR3 bases are TGTGCCAGCAGTTTAAGTCCGGGAGCTGAGACCCAGTACTTC. Translation: CASSLSPGAETQYF.

Notes on this clonotype: A read error may be the cause here, since a much bigger clone is one base away. The V call is TRBV12-3 or TRBV12-4, the J call TRBJ2-1, with a weak D call TRBD2 (5 bases). The CDR3 spans 13 residues. V was shortened by 3 bases and J by 11 bases, with 14 bases between the two germline ends. CDR3 sequence: CASSLLDGGKQFF. The CDR3, as DNA: TGTGCCAGCAGTTTGCTGGACGGAGGCAAGCAGTTCTTC.

This clonotype has more than one count but fewer than ten. The gene calls are TRBV18 and TRBJ1-2; unclear D gene. Between the trimmed V and J ends, which lost 3 bases and 1 base, there was a span of 12 bases. The CDR3 contains 15 residues. Germline-derived CDR1 and CDR2 are KGHSH and LQKENI. CDR3 residues: CASSPGPSINYGYTF. Here the CDR3 DNA reads TGTGCCAGCTCACCGGGTCCATCTATTAACTATGGCTACACCTTC.

V gene TRBV29-1 combines with J gene TRBJ1-1; 10 bases agree with TRBD1. The CDR3 length is 14 residues. V was pared by 6 bases and J by 4 bases, with 8 bases of the junction left unmatched. The V gene's germline CDR1 is SQVTM and CDR2 ANQGSEA. Here the CDR3 DNA reads TGCAGCGTGAAACCGGGACAGGGGAGCACTGAAGCTTTCTTT. Translation: CSVKPGQGSTEAFF. Supplemented by reference TRBV29-1 and TRBJ1-1, the full variable domain reads SAVISQKPSRDICQRGTSLTIQCQVDSQVTMMFWYRQQPGQSLTLIATANQGSEATYESGFVIDKFPISRPNLTFSTLTVSNMSPEDSSIYLCSVKPGQGSTEAFFGQGTRLTVV.

This clonotype was counted between two and nine times. The chain carries TRBV24-1 and TRBJ1-5; D not resolved. Germline-derived CDR1 and CDR2 are KGHDR and SFDVKD. V dropped 5 bases and J dropped 0 bases, with 10 bases sitting between them. The CDR3 runs 15 residues. CDR3 bases: TGTGCCACCAGTGCAGGAAGCTATAGCAATCAGCCCCAGCATTTT. Translated, it gives CATSAGSYSNQPQHF.

Comments on this clonotype: One end of the junction does not line up with germline, which may come from a read error. The chain couples TRBV20-1 to TRBJ2-1; 7 bases are shared with TRBD2. The germline gives CDR1 DFQATT, CDR2 SNEGSKA (reference sequence). This CDR3 is built from 15 residues. The CDR3 loop reads CSASFRAGTYNEQFF. The CDR3 DNA reads as TGTAGTGCTAGTTTCCGAGCGGGGACCTACAATGAGCAGTTCTTC.

The rearrangement joins TRBV7-3 to TRBJ1-1; D might be TRBD1 (5 bases). Deletions cut 8 bases from V and 0 bases from J, with 13 bases between. The CDR3 consists of 14 residues. CDR1 and CDR2 (germline): SGHTA, FQGTGA. In DNA form, the CDR3 reads TGTGCCAGCTCCGTGGGGGGGATGAACACTGAAGCTTTCTTT. This codes for CASSVGGMNTEAFF. The whole variable domain, remainder taken from reference TRBV7-3 and TRBJ1-1, is GAGVSQTPSNKVTEKGKYVELRCDPISGHTALYWYRQSLGQGPEFLIYFQGTGAADDSGLPNDRFFAVRPEGSVSTLKIQRTERGDSAVYLCASSVGGMNTEAFFGQGTRLTVV.

The chain couples TRBV20-1 to TRBJ2-5; D may be TRBD1 (5 bases). Trimming cost V 5 bases and J 7 bases, with 14 bases left between them. This CDR3 spans 12 amino acids. The germline CDR1 and CDR2 sequences are DFQATT and SNEGSKA (reference sequence). In DNA, the CDR3 is TGCAGTGCTTCCACAGGCCACCCGACCCAGTACTTC. The encoded protein is CSASTGHPTQYF.

This clonotype was detected a few times. The chain has TRBV9 and TRBJ2-7, with 9 bases that match TRBD2. V was pared by 0 bases and J by 2 bases, with 15 bases of the junction left unmatched. Germline V gives CDR1 SGDLS, CDR2 YYNGEE. CDR3 size: 19 residues. The CDR3 reads CASSVVSTSGETLPYEQYF. The CDR3 bases are TGTGCCAGCAGCGTAGTATCGACTAGCGGTGAGACACTACCCTACGAGCAGTACTTC.

The chain recombines TRBV18 with TRBJ1-2; D unclear. V lost 6 bases to trimming and J lost 6 bases, with 17 bases between them. The germline gives CDR1 KGHSH, CDR2 LQKENI. This CDR3 region has 14 residues. This chain's CDR3 is CASSTRDGLHGYTF. For the CDR3, the DNA is TGTGCCAGCTCGACTAGAGACGGACTCCATGGCTACACCTTC. The variable domain in full, with the rest retrieved from reference TRBV18 and TRBJ1-2, is NAGVMQNPRHLVRRRGQEARLRCSPMKGHSHVYWYRQLPEEGLKFMVYLQKENIIDESGMPKERFSAEFPKEGPSILRIQQVVRGDSAAYFCASSTRDGLHGYTFGSGTRLTVV.

This clonotype came up many times. This rearrangement joins TRBV6-6 to TRBJ2-7; D tentatively reads TRBD1 or TRBD2 (5 bases each). Trimming shortened V by 4 bases and J by 2 bases, and 12 bases separated the two germline ends. The CDR3 extends over 14 amino acids. Germline loops: CDR1 MNHNY, CDR2 SVGAGI (reference sequence). In DNA form, the CDR3 reads TGTGCCAGCAGTTCCGGGACGGCAGCCTACGAGCAGTACTTC. Its protein is CASSSGTAAYEQYF.

This clonotype was seen a few times. V is TRBV10-3 and J is TRBJ1-2; possibly TRBD1 for D (6 bases). The V gene lost 6 bases and the J gene lost 6 bases, with 11 bases spanning the gap. Germline V gives CDR1 ENHRY, CDR2 SYGVKD. This CDR3 spans 12 amino acids. This CDR3 is CAIRRTADGYTF. As DNA, the CDR3 is TGTGCCATCAGGCGGACAGCTGATGGCTACACCTTC.

The rearrangement uses TRBV3-1 and TRBJ2-3; D may correspond to TRBD1 or TRBD2 (5 bases each). This CDR3 is built from 14 residues. V lost 3 bases and J 5 bases, leaving 12 bases between the germline ends. From germline, CDR1 is LGHDT and CDR2 YNNKEL (reference sequence). The CDR3: CASSHGTRQDTQYF. The CDR3 region has the DNA TGTGCCAGCAGCCACGGGACCCGGCAAGATACGCAGTATTTT.

This sequence joins TRBV7-8 and TRBJ2-3; the match to TRBD2 covers 10 bases. The V and J ends lost 4 bases and 10 bases, in that order; junction bases with no gene match: 8. The CDR3 loop spans 14 amino acids. Germline V gene lookup returns CDR1 SGHVS and CDR2 FQNEAQ. CDR3 sequence: CASSSRLAGPPQYF. CDR3 nucleotides: TGTGCCAGCAGCTCACGACTAGCGGGTCCCCCGCAGTATTTT.

This clonotype was recorded many times. CDR3 DNA: TGCAGCGTTTTCACGCCGGGACAGGGGTCCTACGAGCAGTACTTC. Protein sequence: CSVFTPGQGSYEQYF. This chain connects TRBV29-1 to TRBJ2-7, with TRBD1 matching 10 bases. The CDR3 spans 15 residues. CDR1 and CDR2 (germline): SQVTM, ANQGSEA. With V trimmed by 5 bases and J by 1 base, 8 bases remained unmatched.

This clonotype was seen repeatedly, ten times or more. The V call is TRBV12-3 or TRBV12-4, the J call TRBJ1-6; possibly TRBD1 for D (5 bases). The CDR3 length is 15 residues. Deletions cut 8 bases from V and 0 bases from J, with 11 bases between. For the CDR3, the DNA is TGTGCCAGCCGACCAGGGAGCTCCTATAATTCACCCCTCCACTTT. Its translation is CASRPGSSYNSPLHF.

This clonotype was counted ten times or more. This chain connects TRBV20-1 to TRBJ2-1; TRBD2 matches at 8 bases. This CDR3 is built from 16 residues. Germline V lookup: CDR1 DFQATT, CDR2 SNEGSKA (reference sequence). The junction had 17 bases not matched to a gene; V was cut back by 6 bases and J by 7 bases. The CDR3 bases are TGCAGTGCCCAGAGGCCCCTAGCGGGTGCTCAAAATGAGCAGTTCTTC. Protein product: CSAQRPLAGAQNEQFF.

Comments on this clonotype: A much larger clone differs from this one at a single base, so this may be a read error. This chain links TRBV11-2 with TRBJ2-7; TRBD1 agrees at 9 bases. Germline V gene data show CDR1 as SGHAT and CDR2 as FQNNGV. There are 15 residues in the CDR3. After removal of 5 bases from V and 7 bases from J, the junction contained 12 bases not matched to a gene. This chain's CDR3 is CASSLDRGASNEQYF. The CDR3 DNA follows: TGTGCCAGCAGCCTCGACAGGGGGGCATCCAATGAGCAGTACTTC.

This clonotype appeared once. The chain has TRBV7-8 and TRBJ2-5; D is unresolved. With the DNA end fitting TRBJ2-7 better, the J assignment may be wrong. This CDR3 region has 17 residues. Germline lookup yields CDR1 SGHVS and CDR2 FQNEAQ. CDR3 nucleotide sequence: TGTGCCAGCAGCTTCACAGAAACGGGCTCGAGGACCTACGAGCAGTACTTC. Translation: CASSFTETGSRTYEQYF.

In this sample, this clonotype turned up a few times. V and J are TRBV18 and TRBJ2-1; 11 positions match TRBD1. Germline V lookup: CDR1 KGHSH, CDR2 LQKENI. This CDR3 has 15 amino acids. J was trimmed by 10 bases and V by 2 bases; bases with no gene match: 7. This CDR3 is CASSPMGQGVGEQFF. The CDR3 region has the DNA TGTGCCAGCTCACCAATGGGACAGGGGGTTGGCGAGCAGTTCTTC.

This clonotype was counted a few times. The CDR3: CASSPDHLTSMQYF. The DNA for the CDR3 is TGTGCCAGCAGTCCAGACCACCTAACTTCCATGCAGTATTTT. The chain is built from TRBV27 and TRBJ2-3; D not resolved. In germline, CDR1 is MNHEY, CDR2 SMNVEV (reference sequence). The CDR3 covers 14 residues. With 5 bases removed from V and 11 bases from J, the gap between germline ends came to 20 bases.

The genes are TRBV12-3 or TRBV12-4 and TRBJ1-1; possible D gene TRBD1, 5 bases. The V end was cut by 7 bases, the J end by 0 bases, with 12 bases between. This CDR3 has 14 residues. This CDR3 is CASTWGGVNTEAFF. The CDR3 DNA follows: TGTGCCAGCACCTGGGGGGGGGTGAACACTGAAGCTTTCTTT.

As concerns this clonotype: Sequence at one end of the junction differs from germline and may be a read error. This chain links TRBV7-7 with TRBJ2-5, with TRBD2 identical over 11 bases. This CDR3 is built from 15 residues. The germline CDR1 and CDR2 sequences are SSHAT and FNYEAQ (reference sequence). In DNA, the CDR3 is TGTGCCAGCAGCCTGAGAGGGACTAGCGGAGAGACCCGGTACTTC. Translating it yields CASSLRGTSGETRYF.

This clonotype was counted ten times or more. The chain has TRBV12-3 or TRBV12-4 and TRBJ2-4; D not certain. Between the trimmed V and J ends, which lost 0 bases and 6 bases, there was a span of 9 bases. CDR3 length: 14 residues. In DNA form, the CDR3 reads TGTGCCAGCAGTTTAGCAGGGCGAAGAAACATTCAGTACTTC. Its protein product is CASSLAGRRNIQYF.

This clonotype has just a few counts. This chain joins TRBV20-1 and TRBJ2-7, with TRBD2 as a possible D gene (7 bases). V lost 4 bases and J lost 6, with 16 bases in between. CDR1 is DFQATT and CDR2 is SNEGSKA in the germline V gene (reference sequence). This CDR3 has 13 amino acids. The CDR3 DNA reads TGCAGTGCTAAGGGGGGAGGGCTCCGCGAGCAGTACTTC. This codes for CSAKGGGLREQYF.